The T cell receptor (beta chain) described here comes from a study of T cell responses to AZD1222 COVID-19 vaccine. Overall study context: Analysis merged second doses at about 4 or about 12 weeks. The study's findings and limits: White British donors predominated, females outnumbered males, and clonal diversity was possibly underestimated. Across the whole spike, CD4 TCRs peaked at regions 160-218 and 743-854. Only a handful of AZD1222 recipients were seropositive at baseline.

Concerning this clone: The antigen is undetermined.

Sequencing used immunoSEQ multiplex PCR; TCRdb keeps in-frame clones, though not all of them. The table lists about 81,000 clones, roughly nine tenths of them singletons. CDR1 KGHSH and CDR2 LQKENI come from the germline V gene. CDR3 length: 15 amino acids. The J segment lost 0 bases and the V segment lost 6 bases, leaving 4 bases of the junction unmatched. The chain uses TRBV18 and TRBJ2-1, with TRBD2 identical over 8 bases. The sequences come from peripheral blood, collected on day 0 of AZD1222 vaccination. This TCR was sampled from an adult in good health. CDR3 loop: CASSGTRSSYNEQFF. CDR3 nucleotides: TGTGCCAGCTCCGGGACTAGGAGCTCCTACAATGAGCAGTTCTTC.